Listed below are T cell receptor beta chains from one sample, sequenced in a study of shared T cell receptors in the human thymus. Assay: immunoSEQ multiplex PCR; the TCRdb copy retains only in-frame clones and omits some. The data show approximately 730,000 clones, approximately 85% seen once. The sample also formed part of further work on human thymus T cells.

The sequenced sample was thymocytes. The receptors come from a girl under three years old with a congenital heart defect. The CDR3 runs from the conserved cysteine through the conserved F or W. The D gene is left open where the match is weak. Size tells how often a clone was seen (once, few, many) or the class of an expanded clone, and some rows leave it out.

d_call	v_call	j_call	clone_size	cdr3_aa	cdr3_nt
.	TRBV7-9	TRBJ1-4	.	CASSPGRTNEKLFF	TGTGCCAGCAGCCCCGGGAGAACTAATGAAAAACTGTTTTTT
TRBD1	TRBV6-1	TRBJ1-6	.	CASNSAGGNSPLHF	TGTGCCAGCAATTCGGCAGGGGGCAATTCACCCCTCCACTTT
TRBD1	TRBV19	TRBJ1-3	.	CASSVLMGTAFSGNTIYF	TGTGCCAGTAGTGTCTTAATGGGGACAGCCTTCTCTGGAAACACCATATATTTT
.	TRBV15	TRBJ1-5	.	CATSWTAADNQPQHF	TGTGCCACCAGCTGGACAGCCGCCGACAATCAGCCCCAGCATTTT
.	TRBV7-9	TRBJ2-5	.	CASSDGGQETQYF	TGTGCCAGCAGCGACGGAGGCCAAGAGACCCAGTACTTC
.	TRBV19	TRBJ1-1	.	CASSNQGGRRVVAFF	TGTGCCAGTAGTAACCAGGGCGGACGCAGGGTTGTGGCTTTCTTT
TRBD2	TRBV7-2	TRBJ2-7	.	CASSYNIAGGQYEQYF	TGTGCCAGCAGCTATAACATAGCGGGGGGGCAGTATGAGCAGTACTTC
.	TRBV11-2	TRBJ1-2	.	CASSHLPGVNYGYTF	TGTGCCAGCAGCCATCTCCCGGGGGTTAACTATGGCTACACCTTC
TRBD2	TRBV7-9	TRBJ2-5	.	CASTPSGGKETQYF	TGTGCCAGCACCCCAAGCGGGGGGAAAGAGACCCAGTACTTC
.	TRBV9	TRBJ1-5	.	CASSAAINQPQHF	TGTGCCAGCAGCGCCGCGATCAATCAGCCCCAGCATTTT
.	TRBV6-5	TRBJ2-5	once	CASSYSTRERGTQYF	TGTGCCAGCAGTTACTCTACGCGAGAACGTGGGACCCAGTACTTC
TRBD1	TRBV20-1	TRBJ1-1	.	CSAGQGFEAFF	TGCAGTGCGGGACAGGGGTTTGAAGCTTTCTTT
TRBD1	TRBV6-5	TRBJ1-2	once	CASSYSGGVGGYTF	TGTGCCAGCAGTTATTCAGGGGGCGTTGGTGGCTACACCTTC
.	TRBV28	TRBJ1-4	.	CASSPESRARGNEKLFF	TGTGCCAGCAGTCCCGAATCGAGGGCCAGGGGAAATGAAAAACTGTTTTTT
.	TRBV7-8	TRBJ2-7	few	CASSLRGGVYEQYF	TGTGCCAGCAGCTTGAGAGGGGGGGTCTACGAGCAGTACTTC
TRBD1	TRBV28	TRBJ1-6	few	CASSLCPTGTDRAESPLHF	TGTGCCAGCAGTTTATGCCCTACAGGGACGGACAGGGCGGAATCACCCCTCCACTTT
TRBD1	TRBV7-6	TRBJ2-3	.	CASSPRRDRGTDTQYF	TGTGCCAGCAGCCCACGAAGGGACAGGGGGACAGATACGCAGTATTTT
TRBD2	TRBV7-2	TRBJ2-3	.	CASSLDLAGGTDTQYF	TGTGCCAGCAGCTTAGATCTGGCGGGGGGCACAGATACGCAGTATTTT
.	TRBV5-1	TRBJ2-5	.	CASSLEGRRCVTQYF	TGCGCCAGCAGCTTGGAGGGGAGGAGGTGTGTGACCCAGTACTTC
.	TRBV28	TRBJ2-7	.	CASHPRESYEQYF	TGTGCCAGCCACCCTAGGGAGTCCTACGAGCAGTACTTC
.	TRBV28	TRBJ1-3	.	CASTLGRCSGNTIYF	TGTGCCAGCACCCTGGGGCGGTGCTCTGGAAACACCATATATTTT
.	TRBV6-5	TRBJ1-4	.	CASSYTRQGHEKLFF	TGTGCCAGCAGTTACACCAGGCAGGGGCATGAAAAACTGTTTTTT
TRBD2	TRBV19	TRBJ2-1	.	CASSSDPQRGVYNEQFF	TGTGCCAGTAGTTCCGACCCCCAGCGGGGGGTTTACAATGAGCAGTTCTTC
TRBD1	TRBV15	TRBJ2-7	once	CATSRDRDRQYF	TGTGCCACCAGCAGAGACCGGGACAGGCAGTACTTC
.	TRBV7-9	TRBJ1-1	once	CASSLMRHTVEAFF	TGTGCCAGCAGCCTTATGAGACACACCGTTGAAGCTTTCTTT
TRBD1	TRBV4-1	TRBJ1-5	.	CASSQSGQGIGCNQPQHF	TGCGCCAGCAGCCAGTCGGGACAGGGGATCGGTTGCAATCAGCCCCAGCATTTT
TRBD1	TRBV5-4	TRBJ1-2	.	CASSLGTGSNYGYTF	TGTGCCAGCAGCCTAGGGACAGGGAGTAACTATGGCTACACCTTC
.	TRBV27	TRBJ1-1	.	CASSSPSHRENTEAFF	TGTGCCAGCAGTTCACCCTCTCACAGGGAGAACACTGAAGCTTTCTTT
TRBD1	TRBV5-4	TRBJ2-1	once	CASSWPRDSALNEQFF	TGTGCCAGCAGCTGGCCCCGGGACAGTGCCCTCAATGAGCAGTTCTTC
.	TRBV5-1	TRBJ1-2	.	CASSLGADYTF	TGCGCCAGCAGCTTAGGTGCGGACTACACCTTC
.	TRBV4-1	TRBJ1-1	.	CASSQRVADRRVTTEAFF	TGCGCCAGCAGCCAAAGAGTCGCCGACAGGCGGGTAACCACTGAAGCTTTCTTT
TRBD2	TRBV2	TRBJ2-1	.	CASIGTAAPISRGGLGEQFF	TGTGCCAGCATCGGAACCGCGGCGCCTATTTCGCGGGGGGGCCTGGGTGAGCAGTTCTTC
TRBD1	TRBV7-9	TRBJ1-2	.	CASSRGTGYGYTF	TGTGCCAGCAGCCGGGGGACAGGCTATGGCTACACCTTC
TRBD2	TRBV5-1	TRBJ2-3	.	CASSTGLAGTDTQYF	TGCGCCAGCAGCACTGGACTAGCGGGGACAGATACGCAGTATTTT
.	TRBV5-3	TRBJ1-5	.	CARSSGNQPQHF	TGTGCCAGAAGCTCGGGGAATCAGCCCCAGCATTTT
.	TRBV11-2	TRBJ1-6	.	CASSSGGGRGYNSPLHF	TGTGCCAGCAGCTCCGGGGGGGGGCGCGGGTATAATTCACCCCTCCACTTT
TRBD2	TRBV6-4	TRBJ2-1	.	CASSEGLAGIDEQFF	TGTGCCAGCAGTGAGGGACTAGCGGGGATCGATGAGCAGTTCTTC
.	TRBV28	TRBJ2-3	.	CASFTGRDTQYF	TGTGCCAGCTTTACAGGGCGAGATACGCAGTATTTT
.	TRBV30	TRBJ1-1	.	CAWRGDLYDGTEAFF	TGTGCCTGGAGGGGCGACCTTTACGACGGCACTGAAGCTTTCTTT
TRBD1	TRBV2	TRBJ2-2	.	CASNQGVVDPGGSTGDTGELFF	TGTGCCAGCAATCAGGGGGTTGTGGACCCAGGAGGTTCGACAGGAGACACCGGGGAGCTGTTTTTT
.	TRBV11-2	TRBJ1-3	.	CASSLWRGGNTIYF	TGTGCCAGCAGCTTATGGAGGGGTGGAAACACCATATATTTT
TRBD2	TRBV4-1	TRBJ2-7	.	CASGIDWAGGSSYEQYF	TGCGCCAGCGGCATTGATTGGGCGGGGGGCAGCTCCTACGAGCAGTACTTC
.	TRBV10-3	TRBJ2-7	once	CAISVWQRMAYEQYF	TGTGCCATCAGTGTTTGGCAGAGGATGGCCTACGAGCAGTACTTC
.	TRBV5-1	TRBJ1-2	few	CASSLEAGYGYTF	TGCGCCAGCAGCTTGGAGGCAGGGTATGGCTACACCTTC
.	TRBV5-4	TRBJ1-2	once	CASSLDARGYGYTF	TGTGCCAGCAGCTTGGACGCGCGTGGCTATGGCTACACCTTC
TRBD1	TRBV6-5	TRBJ1-1	.	CASSGTGTLNTEAFF	TGTGCCAGCAGTGGGACAGGGACCTTGAACACTGAAGCTTTCTTT